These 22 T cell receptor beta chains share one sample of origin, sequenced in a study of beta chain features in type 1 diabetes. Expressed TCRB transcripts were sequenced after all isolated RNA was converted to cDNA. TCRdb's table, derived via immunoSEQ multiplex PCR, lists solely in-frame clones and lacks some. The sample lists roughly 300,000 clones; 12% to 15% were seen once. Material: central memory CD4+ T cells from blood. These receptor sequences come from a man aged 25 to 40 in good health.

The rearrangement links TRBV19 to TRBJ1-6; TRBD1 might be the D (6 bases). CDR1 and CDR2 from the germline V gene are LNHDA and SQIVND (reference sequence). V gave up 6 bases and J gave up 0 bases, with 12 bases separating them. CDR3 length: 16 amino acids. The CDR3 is CASSPDRRSYNSPLHF. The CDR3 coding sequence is TGTGCCAGTAGCCCCGACAGGCGCTCCTATAATTCACCCCTCCACTTT. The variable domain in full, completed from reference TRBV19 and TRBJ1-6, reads DGGITQSPKYLFRKEGQNVTLSCEQNLNHDAMYWYRQDPGQGLRLIYYSQIVNDFQKGDIAEGYSVSREKKESFPLTVTSAQKNPTAFYLCASSPDRRSYNSPLHFGNGTRLTVT.

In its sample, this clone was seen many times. As DNA, the CDR3 is TGTGCCAGCAGGGAAGGAGGGGCTTACGAGCAGTACGTC. It translates to CASREGGAYEQYV. This chain links TRBV28 with TRBJ2-7; D possibly corresponds to TRBD2 (6 bases). The V end lost 6 bases, the J end lost 4 bases, and 13 bases lay between the germline ends. The length of the CDR3 is 13 residues. Germline lookup yields CDR1 MDHEN and CDR2 SYDVKM.

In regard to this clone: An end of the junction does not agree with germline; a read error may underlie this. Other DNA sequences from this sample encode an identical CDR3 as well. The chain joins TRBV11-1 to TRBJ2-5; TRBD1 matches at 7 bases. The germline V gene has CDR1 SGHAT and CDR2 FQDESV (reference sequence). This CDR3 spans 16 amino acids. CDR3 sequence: CASSTGDRSGQETQYF. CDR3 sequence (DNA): TGTGCCAGCAGCACAGGGGATCGGTCGGGACAAGAGACCCAATACTTC.

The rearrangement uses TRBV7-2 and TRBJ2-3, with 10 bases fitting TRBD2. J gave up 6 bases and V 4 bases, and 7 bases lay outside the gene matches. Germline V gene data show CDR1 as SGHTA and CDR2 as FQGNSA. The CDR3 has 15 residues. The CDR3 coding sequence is TGTGCCAGCAGCTCCAGCGGGGGGGCCAGCGATACGCAGTATTTT. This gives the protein CASSSSGGASDTQYF.

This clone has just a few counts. In DNA, the CDR3 is TGTGCCAGCAGCCATTCTAGCGGGAGAGGTTATTATGAGCAGTTCTTC. As protein: CASSHSSGRGYYEQFF. The chain employs TRBV14 and TRBJ2-1; 10 bases match TRBD2. Germline CDR1 reads SGHDN; CDR2 reads FVKESK. The CDR3 is 16 amino acids. J gave up 8 bases and V 3 bases, and 10 bases lay outside the gene matches.

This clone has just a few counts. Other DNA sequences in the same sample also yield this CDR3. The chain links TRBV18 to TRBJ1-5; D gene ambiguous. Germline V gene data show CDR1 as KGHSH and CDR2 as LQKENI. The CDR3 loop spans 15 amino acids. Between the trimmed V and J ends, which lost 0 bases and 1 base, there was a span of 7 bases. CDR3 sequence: CASSPPGSSNQPQHF. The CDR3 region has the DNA TGTGCCAGCTCACCACCCGGCTCGAGCAATCAGCCCCAGCATTTT.

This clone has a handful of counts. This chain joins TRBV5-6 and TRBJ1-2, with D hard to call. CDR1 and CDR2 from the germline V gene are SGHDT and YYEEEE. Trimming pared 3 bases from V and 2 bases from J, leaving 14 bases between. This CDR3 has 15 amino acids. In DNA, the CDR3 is TGTGCCAGCAGCTCCCAGAGGCTGCCCAACTATGGCTACACCTTC. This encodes CASSSQRLPNYGYTF.

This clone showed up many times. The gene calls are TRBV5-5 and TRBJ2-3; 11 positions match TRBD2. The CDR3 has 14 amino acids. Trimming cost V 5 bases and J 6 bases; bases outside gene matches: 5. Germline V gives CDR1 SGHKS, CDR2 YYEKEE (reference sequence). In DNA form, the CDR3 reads TGTGCCAGCAGTTTACTAGCGGGGGTCGATACGCAGTATTTT. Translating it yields CASSLLAGVDTQYF. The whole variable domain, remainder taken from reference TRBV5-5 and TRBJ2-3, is DAGVTQSPTHLIKTRGQQVTLRCSPISGHKSVSWYQQVLGQGPQFIFQYYEKEERGRGNFPDRFSARQFPNYSSELNVNALLLGDSALYLCASSLLAGVDTQYFGPGTRLTVL.

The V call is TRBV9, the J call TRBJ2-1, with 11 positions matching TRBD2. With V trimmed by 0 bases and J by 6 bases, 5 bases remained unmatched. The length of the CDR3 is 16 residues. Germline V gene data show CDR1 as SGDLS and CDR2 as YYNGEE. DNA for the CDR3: TGTGCCAGCAGCGTAGGGGGGACTAGCGGTTCCAATGAGCAGTTCTTC. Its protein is CASSVGGTSGSNEQFF.

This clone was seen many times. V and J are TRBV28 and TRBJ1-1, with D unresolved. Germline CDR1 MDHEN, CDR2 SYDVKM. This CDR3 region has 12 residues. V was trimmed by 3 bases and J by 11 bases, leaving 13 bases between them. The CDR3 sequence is CASSLGSPGAFF. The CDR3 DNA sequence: TGTGCCAGCAGTTTGGGTAGCCCGGGGGCTTTCTTT.

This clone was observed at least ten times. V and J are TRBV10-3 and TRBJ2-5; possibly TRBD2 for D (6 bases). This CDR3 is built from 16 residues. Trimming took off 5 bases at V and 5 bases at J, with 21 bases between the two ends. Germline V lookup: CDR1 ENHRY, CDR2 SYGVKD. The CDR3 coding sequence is TGTGCCATCAGTCCAAGGCGGGACTCCCGGGGGGAGACCCAGTACTTC. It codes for CAISPRRDSRGETQYF.

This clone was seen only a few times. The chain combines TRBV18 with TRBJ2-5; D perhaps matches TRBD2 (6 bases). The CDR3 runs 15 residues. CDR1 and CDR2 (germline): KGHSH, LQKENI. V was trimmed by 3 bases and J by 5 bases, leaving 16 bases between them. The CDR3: CASSPMRRGQETQYF. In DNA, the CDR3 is TGTGCCAGCTCACCTATGAGGAGGGGTCAGGAGACCCAGTACTTC.

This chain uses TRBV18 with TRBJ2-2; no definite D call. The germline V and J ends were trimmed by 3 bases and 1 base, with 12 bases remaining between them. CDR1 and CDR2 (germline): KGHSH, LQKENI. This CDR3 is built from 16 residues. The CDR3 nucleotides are TGTGCCAGCTCACCCCGGCAGGCCCAGAACACCGGGGAGCTGTTTTTT. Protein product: CASSPRQAQNTGELFF.

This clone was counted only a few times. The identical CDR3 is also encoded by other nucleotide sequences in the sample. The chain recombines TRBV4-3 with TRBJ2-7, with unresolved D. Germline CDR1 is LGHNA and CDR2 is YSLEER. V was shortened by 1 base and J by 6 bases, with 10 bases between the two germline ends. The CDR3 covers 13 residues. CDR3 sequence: CASSQVAGGEQYF. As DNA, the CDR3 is TGCGCCAGCAGCCAAGTTGCTGGCGGCGAGCAGTACTTC.

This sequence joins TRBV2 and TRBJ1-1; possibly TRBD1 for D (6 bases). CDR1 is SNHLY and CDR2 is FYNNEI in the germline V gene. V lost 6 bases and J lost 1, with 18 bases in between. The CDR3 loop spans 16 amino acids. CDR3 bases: TGTGCCAGCAGGGTTCGGGGGGGGCAAGGGAACACTGAAGCTTTCTTT. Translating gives CASRVRGGQGNTEAFF.

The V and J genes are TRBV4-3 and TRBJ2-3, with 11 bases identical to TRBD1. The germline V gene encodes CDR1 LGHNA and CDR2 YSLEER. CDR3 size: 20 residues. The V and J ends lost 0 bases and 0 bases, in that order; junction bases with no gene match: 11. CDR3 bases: TGCGCCAGCAGCCAAGAAGGGACAGGGGGTGGACGGGTCAGCACAGATACGCAGTATTTT. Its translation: CASSQEGTGGGRVSTDTQYF.

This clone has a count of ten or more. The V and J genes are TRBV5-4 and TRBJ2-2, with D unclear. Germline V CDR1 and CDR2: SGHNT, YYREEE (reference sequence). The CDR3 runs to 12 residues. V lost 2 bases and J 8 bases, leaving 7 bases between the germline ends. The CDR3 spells CASSFDQGELFF. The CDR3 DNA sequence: TGTGCCAGCAGCTTTGATCAAGGGGAGCTGTTTTTT.

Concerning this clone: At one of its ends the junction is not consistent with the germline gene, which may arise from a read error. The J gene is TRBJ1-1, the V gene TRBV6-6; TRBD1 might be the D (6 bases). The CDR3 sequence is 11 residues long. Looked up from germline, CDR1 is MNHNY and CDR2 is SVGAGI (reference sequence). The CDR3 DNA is TGTGCCAGCAGAAAACCGGACAGTCGGGGCTTT. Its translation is CASRKPDSRGF.

CDR3 sequence reads: CASSITSSAEQYV. The CDR3 DNA reads as TGTGCCAGCAGTATCACTAGCTCGGCGGAGCAGTACGTC. The gene calls are TRBV2 and TRBJ2-7; D might be TRBD2 (6 bases). V lost 5 bases and J 7 bases, leaving 15 bases between the germline ends. The CDR3 is made up of 13 amino acids. CDR1 is SNHLY and CDR2 is FYNNEI in the germline V gene.

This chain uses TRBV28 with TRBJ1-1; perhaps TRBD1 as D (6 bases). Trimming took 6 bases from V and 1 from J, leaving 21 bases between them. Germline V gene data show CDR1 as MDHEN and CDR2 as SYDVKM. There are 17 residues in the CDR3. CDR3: CASRQGGKLLGNTEAFF. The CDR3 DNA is TGTGCCAGCAGACAGGGAGGTAAACTCTTGGGGAACACTGAAGCTTTCTTT.

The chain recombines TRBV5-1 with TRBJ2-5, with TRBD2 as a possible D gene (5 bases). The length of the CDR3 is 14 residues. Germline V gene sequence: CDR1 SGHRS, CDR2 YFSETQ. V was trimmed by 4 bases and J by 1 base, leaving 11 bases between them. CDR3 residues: CASSQRTVQETQYF. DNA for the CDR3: TGCGCCAGCAGCCAAAGGACTGTCCAAGAGACCCAGTACTTC.

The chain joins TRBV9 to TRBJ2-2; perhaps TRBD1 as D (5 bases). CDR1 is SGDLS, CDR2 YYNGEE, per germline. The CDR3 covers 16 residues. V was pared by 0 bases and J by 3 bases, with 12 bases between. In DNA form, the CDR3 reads TGTGCCAGCAGCGTAGGCCCAGGGTCAGACACCGGGGAGCTGTTTTTT. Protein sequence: CASSVGPGSDTGELFF.